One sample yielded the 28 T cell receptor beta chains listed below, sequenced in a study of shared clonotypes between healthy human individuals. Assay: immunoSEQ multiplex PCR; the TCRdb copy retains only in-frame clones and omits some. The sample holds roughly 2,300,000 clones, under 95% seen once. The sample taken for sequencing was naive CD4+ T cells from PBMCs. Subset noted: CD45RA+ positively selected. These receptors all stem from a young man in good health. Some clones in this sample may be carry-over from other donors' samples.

The CDR3 nucleotides are TGTGCCAGCAGCCCCCGACCCGGAGGAGAGACCCAGTACTTC. It yields the protein CASSPRPGGETQYF. The gene calls are TRBV9 and TRBJ2-5, with D possibly being TRBD2 (5 bases). The CDR3 has 14 residues. Trimming cost V 4 bases and J 4 bases, with 14 bases left between them. CDR1 and CDR2 from the germline V gene are SGDLS and YYNGEE.

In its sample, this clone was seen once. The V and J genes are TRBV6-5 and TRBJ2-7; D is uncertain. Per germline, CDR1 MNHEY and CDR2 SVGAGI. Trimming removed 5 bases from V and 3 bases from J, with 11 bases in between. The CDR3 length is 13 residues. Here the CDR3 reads CASSPGLYYEQYF. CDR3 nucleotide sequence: TGTGCCAGCAGTCCTGGGCTTTACTACGAGCAGTACTTC.

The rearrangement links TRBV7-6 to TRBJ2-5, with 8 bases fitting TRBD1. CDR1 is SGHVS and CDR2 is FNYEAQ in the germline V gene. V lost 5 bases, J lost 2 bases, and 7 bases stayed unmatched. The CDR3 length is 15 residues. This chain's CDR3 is CASSGRTGTQETQYF. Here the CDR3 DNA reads TGTGCCAGCAGCGGACGGACAGGGACGCAAGAGACCCAGTACTTC.

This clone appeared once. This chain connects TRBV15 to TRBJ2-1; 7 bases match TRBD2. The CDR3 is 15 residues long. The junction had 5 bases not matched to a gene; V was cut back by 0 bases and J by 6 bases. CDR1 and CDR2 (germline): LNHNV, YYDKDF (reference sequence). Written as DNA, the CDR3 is TGTGCCACCAGCAGAGAGATAGCGGGCCTCAATGAGCAGTTCTTC. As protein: CATSREIAGLNEQFF.

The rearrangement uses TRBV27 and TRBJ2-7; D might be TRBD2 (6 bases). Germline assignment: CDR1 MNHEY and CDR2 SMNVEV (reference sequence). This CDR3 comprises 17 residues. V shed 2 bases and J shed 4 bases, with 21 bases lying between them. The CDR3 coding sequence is TGTGCCAGCAGTTTAAGCTTCCCGGGACTGGGGGAATACGAGCAGTACTTC. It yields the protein CASSLSFPGLGEYEQYF.

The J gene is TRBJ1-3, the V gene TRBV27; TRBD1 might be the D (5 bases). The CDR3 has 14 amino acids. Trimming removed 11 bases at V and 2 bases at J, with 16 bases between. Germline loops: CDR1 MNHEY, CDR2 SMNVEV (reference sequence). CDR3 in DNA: TGTGCCTCGCGGGACGCAAGCACTGGAAACACCATATATTTT. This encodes CASRDASTGNTIYF.

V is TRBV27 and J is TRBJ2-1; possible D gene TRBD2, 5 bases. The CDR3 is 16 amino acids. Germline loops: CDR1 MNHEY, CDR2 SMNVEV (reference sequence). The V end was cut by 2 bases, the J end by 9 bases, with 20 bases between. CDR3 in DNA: TGTGCCAGCAGTTTAAATTGGGCGGTCGAGGGTGGTGAGCAGTTCTTC. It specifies CASSLNWAVEGGEQFF.

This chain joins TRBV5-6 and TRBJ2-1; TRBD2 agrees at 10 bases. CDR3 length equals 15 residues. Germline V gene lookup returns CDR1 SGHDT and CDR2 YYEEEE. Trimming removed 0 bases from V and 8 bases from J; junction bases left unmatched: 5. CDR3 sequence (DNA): TGTGCCAGCAGCTTGGGGCTAGCGGGAGTCGATGAGCAGTTCTTC. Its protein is CASSLGLAGVDEQFF.

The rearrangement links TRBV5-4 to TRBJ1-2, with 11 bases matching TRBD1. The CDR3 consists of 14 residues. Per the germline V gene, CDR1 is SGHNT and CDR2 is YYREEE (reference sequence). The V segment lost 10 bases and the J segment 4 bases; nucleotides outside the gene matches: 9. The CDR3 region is CASRTGGAGYGYTF. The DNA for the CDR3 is TGTGCCTCCCGGACAGGGGGCGCAGGCTATGGCTACACCTTC.

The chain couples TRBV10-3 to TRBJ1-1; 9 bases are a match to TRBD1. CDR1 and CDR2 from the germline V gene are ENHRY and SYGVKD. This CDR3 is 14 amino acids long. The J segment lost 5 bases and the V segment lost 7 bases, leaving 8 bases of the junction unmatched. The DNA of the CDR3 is TGTGCCATCACCTTTCAACAGGGGGCTACTGAAGCTTTCTTT. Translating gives CAITFQQGATEAFF.

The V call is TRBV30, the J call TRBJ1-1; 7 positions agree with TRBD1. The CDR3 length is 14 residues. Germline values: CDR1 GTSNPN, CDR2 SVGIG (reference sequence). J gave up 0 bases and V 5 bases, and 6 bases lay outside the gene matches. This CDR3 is CAWGEGALNTEAFF. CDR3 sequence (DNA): TGTGCCTGGGGCGAGGGGGCCCTGAACACTGAAGCTTTCTTT.

CDR3 bases: TGTGCCAGCAGTCTCCGACAGGGTAGGGAGCAGTTCTTC. It specifies CASSLRQGREQFF. The V and J genes are TRBV6-5 and TRBJ2-1, with 7 nucleotides matching TRBD1. The CDR3 spans 13 residues. CDR1 MNHEY and CDR2 SVGAGI come from the germline V gene. The V gene end was trimmed by 5 bases and the J gene end by 10 bases; junction bases not matched to a gene: 8.

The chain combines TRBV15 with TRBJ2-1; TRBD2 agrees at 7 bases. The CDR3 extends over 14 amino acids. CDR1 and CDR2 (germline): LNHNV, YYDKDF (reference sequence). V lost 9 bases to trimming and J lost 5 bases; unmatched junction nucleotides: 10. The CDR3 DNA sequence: TGTGCCACACACCCGCCGGGACTAAACAATGAGCAGTTCTTC. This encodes CATHPPGLNNEQFF.

CDR3 nucleotides: TGTGCCAGCAGTTGGGGGGCGGGCTATGGCTACACCTTC. Protein: CASSWGAGYGYTF. V is TRBV28 and J is TRBJ1-2, with D tentatively TRBD1 (6 bases). The V and J ends lost 4 bases and 4 bases respectively, with 10 bases between them. Germline V gene sequence: CDR1 MDHEN, CDR2 SYDVKM. The CDR3 is 13 amino acids.

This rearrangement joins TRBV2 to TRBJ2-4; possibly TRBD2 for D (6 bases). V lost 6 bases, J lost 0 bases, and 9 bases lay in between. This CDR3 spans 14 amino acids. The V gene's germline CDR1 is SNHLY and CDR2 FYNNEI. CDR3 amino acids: CASRRGLAKNIQYF. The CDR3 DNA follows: TGTGCCAGCAGGAGGGGACTAGCCAAAAACATTCAGTACTTC.

In DNA, the CDR3 is TGTGCCAGTAGTAGATCCCCGGGACAGGTCACAGATACGCAGTATTTT. Residues: CASSRSPGQVTDTQYF. The chain has TRBV19 and TRBJ2-3, with TRBD1 matching over 8 bases. With V trimmed by 4 bases and J by 2 bases, 8 bases remained unmatched. The CDR3 runs to 16 residues. Germline lookup yields CDR1 LNHDA and CDR2 SQIVND (reference sequence).

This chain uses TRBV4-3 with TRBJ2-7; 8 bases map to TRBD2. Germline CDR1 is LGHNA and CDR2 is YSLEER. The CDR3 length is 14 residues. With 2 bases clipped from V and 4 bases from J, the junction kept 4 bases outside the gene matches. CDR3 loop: CASSQRPGGYEQYF. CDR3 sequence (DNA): TGCGCCAGCAGCCAAAGGCCGGGGGGGTACGAGCAGTACTTC.

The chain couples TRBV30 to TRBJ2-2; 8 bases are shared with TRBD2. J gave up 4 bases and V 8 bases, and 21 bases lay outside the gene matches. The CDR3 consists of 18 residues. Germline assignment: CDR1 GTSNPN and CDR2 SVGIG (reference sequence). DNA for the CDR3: TGTGCCCTCCGGGGGGAGCGGGAGAGATATATAGGCACCGGGGAGCTGTTTTTT. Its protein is CALRGERERYIGTGELFF.

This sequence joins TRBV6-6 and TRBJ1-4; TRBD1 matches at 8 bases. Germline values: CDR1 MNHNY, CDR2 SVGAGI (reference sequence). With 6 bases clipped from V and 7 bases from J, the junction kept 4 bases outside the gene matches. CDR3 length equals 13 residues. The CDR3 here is CASRDRGREKLFF. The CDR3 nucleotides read TGTGCCAGCAGAGACAGGGGACGTGAAAAACTGTTTTTT.

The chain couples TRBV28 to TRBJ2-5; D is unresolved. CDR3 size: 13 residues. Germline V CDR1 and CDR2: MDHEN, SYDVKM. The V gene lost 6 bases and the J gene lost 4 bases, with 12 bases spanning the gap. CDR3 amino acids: CASRQDPTETQYF. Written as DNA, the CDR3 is TGTGCCAGCAGACAAGACCCCACAGAGACCCAGTACTTC. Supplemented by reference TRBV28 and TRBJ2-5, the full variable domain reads DVKVTQSSRYLVKRTGEKVFLECVQDMDHENMFWYRQDPGLGLRLIYFSYDVKMKEKGDIPEGYSVSREKKERFSLILESASTNQTSMYLCASRQDPTETQYFGPGTRLLVL.

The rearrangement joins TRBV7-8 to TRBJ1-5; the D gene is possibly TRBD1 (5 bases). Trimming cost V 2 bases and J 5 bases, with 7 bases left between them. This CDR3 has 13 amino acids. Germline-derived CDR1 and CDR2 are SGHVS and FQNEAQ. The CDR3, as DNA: TGTGCCAGCAGCTTATCAGGGCATCAGCCCCAGCATTTT. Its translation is CASSLSGHQPQHF. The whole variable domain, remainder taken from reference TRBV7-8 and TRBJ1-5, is GAGVSQSPRYKVAKRGQDVALRCDPISGHVSLFWYQQALGQGPEFLTYFQNEAQLDKSGLPSDRFFAERPEGSVSTLKIQRTQQEDSAVYLCASSLSGHQPQHFGDGTRLSIL.

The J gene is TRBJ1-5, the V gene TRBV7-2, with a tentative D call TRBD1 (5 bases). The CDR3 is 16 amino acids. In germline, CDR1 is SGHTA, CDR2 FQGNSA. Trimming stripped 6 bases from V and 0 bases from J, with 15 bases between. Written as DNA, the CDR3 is TGTGCCAGCAGTCTACGACAGAGCTATAGCAATCAGCCCCAGCATTTT. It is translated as CASSLRQSYSNQPQHF.

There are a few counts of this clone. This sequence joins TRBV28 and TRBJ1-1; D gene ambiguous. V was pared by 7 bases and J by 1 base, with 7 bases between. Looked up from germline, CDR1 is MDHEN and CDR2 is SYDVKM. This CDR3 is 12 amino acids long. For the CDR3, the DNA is TGTGCCAGCACCTGGCGGAACACTGAAGCTTTCTTT. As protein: CASTWRNTEAFF.

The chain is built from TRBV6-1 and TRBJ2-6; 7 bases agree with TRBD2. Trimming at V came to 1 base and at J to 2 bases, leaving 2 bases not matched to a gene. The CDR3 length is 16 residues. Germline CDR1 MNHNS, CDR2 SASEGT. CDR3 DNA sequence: TGTGCCAGCAGTGAAGTGAGCGGGACTGGGGCCAACGTCCTGACTTTC. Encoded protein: CASSEVSGTGANVLTF.

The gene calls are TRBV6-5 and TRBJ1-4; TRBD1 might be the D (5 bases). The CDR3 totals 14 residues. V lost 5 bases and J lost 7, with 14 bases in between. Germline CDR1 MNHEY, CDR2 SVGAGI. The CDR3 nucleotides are TGTGCCAGCAGTGTGAATAGGGACTTTGAAAAACTGTTTTTT. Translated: CASSVNRDFEKLFF.

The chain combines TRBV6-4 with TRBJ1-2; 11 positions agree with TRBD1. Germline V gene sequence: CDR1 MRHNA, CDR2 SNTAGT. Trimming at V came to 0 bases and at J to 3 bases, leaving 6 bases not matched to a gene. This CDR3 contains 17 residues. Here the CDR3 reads CASSDSNKGQGDYGYTF. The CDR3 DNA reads TGTGCCAGCAGTGACTCGAATAAGGGACAGGGGGACTATGGCTACACCTTC.

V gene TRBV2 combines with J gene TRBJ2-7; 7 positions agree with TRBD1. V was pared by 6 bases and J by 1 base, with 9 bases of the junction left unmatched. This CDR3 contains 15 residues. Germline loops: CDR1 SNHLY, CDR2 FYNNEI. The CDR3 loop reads CASRTHRGVSYEQYF. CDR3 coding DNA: TGTGCCAGCAGAACTCACAGGGGAGTGTCCTACGAGCAGTACTTC. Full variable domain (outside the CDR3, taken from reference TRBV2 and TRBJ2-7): EPEVTQTPSHQVTQMGQEVILRCVPISNHLYFYWYRQILGQKVEFLVSFYNNEISEKSEIFDDQFSVERPDGSNFTLKIRSTKLEDSAMYFCASRTHRGVSYEQYFGPGTRLTVT.

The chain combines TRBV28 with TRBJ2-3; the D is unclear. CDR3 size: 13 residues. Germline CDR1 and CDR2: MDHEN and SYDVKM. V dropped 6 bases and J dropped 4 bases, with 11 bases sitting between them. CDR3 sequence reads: CASSPLTADTQYF. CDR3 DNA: TGTGCCAGCAGCCCACTCACGGCAGATACGCAGTATTTT.